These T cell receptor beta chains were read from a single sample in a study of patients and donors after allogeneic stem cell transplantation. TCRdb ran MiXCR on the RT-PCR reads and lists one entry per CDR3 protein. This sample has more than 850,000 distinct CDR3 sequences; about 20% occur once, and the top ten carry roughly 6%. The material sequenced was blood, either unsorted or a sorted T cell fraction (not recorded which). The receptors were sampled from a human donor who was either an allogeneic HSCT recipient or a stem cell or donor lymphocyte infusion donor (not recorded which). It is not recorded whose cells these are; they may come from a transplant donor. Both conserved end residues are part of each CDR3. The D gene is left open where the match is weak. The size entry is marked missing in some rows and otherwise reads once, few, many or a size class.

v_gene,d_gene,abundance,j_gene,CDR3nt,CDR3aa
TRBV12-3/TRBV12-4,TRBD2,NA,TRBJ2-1,TGTGCCAGCAAAAGGCGGGAGGGCAACAATGAGCAGTTCTTC,CASKRREGNNEQFF
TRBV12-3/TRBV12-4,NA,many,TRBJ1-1,TGTGCCAGCAGTTTGGCCACACGCACGGGTGAAGCTTTCTTT,CASSLATRTGEAFF
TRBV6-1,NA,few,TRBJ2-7,TGTGCCAGCAGTAAGGGGCAGGGAAGCTACGAGCAGTACTTC,CASSKGQGSYEQYF
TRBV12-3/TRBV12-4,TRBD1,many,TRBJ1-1,TGTGCGACCAATTTCAGGGGGCGGGTCACTGAAGCTTTCTTT,CATNFRGRVTEAFF
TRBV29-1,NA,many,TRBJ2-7,TGCAGCGTTGAAGATGGGTGGAGTGGCTTCTACGAGCAGTACTTC,CSVEDGWSGFYEQYF
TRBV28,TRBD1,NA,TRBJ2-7,TGTGCCAGCAGTCCCGGACAGGCCCCCTACGAGCAGTACTTC,CASSPGQAPYEQYF
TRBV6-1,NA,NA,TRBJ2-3,TGTGCCAGCAGGGCCCTCGTTTCCAAAGATACGCAGTATTTT,CASRALVSKDTQYF
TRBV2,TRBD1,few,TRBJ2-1,TGTGCCAAAACTAAGCAGGGGGTGAATGAGCAGTTCTTC,CAKTKQGVNEQFF
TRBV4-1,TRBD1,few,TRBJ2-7,TGCGCCAGCAGCCAAAGGACAGGACCCACCTACGAGCAGTACTTC,CASSQRTGPTYEQYF
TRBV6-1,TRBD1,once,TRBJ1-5,TGTGCCAGCAGTGAGGCGGGGACAGGACGGAATCAGCCCCAGCATTTT,CASSEAGTGRNQPQHF
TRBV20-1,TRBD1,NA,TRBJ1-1,TGCAGTGCTAGAGCGGCCGGGACAGGGAATCAAGCTTTCTTT,CSARAAGTGNQAFF
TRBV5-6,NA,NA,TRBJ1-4,TGTGCCAGCTTGGATTGGGAGGACGAAAAACTGTTTTTT,CASLDWEDEKLFF
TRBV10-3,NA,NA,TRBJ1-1,TGTGCCATCGGGGGACGGGGCACTGAAGCTTTCTTT,CAIGGRGTEAFF
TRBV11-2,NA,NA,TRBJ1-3,TGTGCCAGCAGCACCCAGGGGTCCTCTCGGGCGAGCACCATATATTTT,CASSTQGSSRASTIYF
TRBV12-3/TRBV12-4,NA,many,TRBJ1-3,TGTGCCAGCAGCTTCGGAGACTCTGGAAACACCATATATTTT,CASSFGDSGNTIYF
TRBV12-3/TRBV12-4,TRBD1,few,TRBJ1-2,TGTGCCAGCAGCCCTACAGGGGGCCATGGCTACACCTTC,CASSPTGGHGYTF
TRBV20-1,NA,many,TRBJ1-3,TGCAGTGCTATGGGCTCTGGAAACACCATATATTTT,CSAMGSGNTIYF
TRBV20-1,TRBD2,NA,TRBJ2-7,TGCAGTGCTAGGGACGAGGGGACTAGCGGGGTCGTCTCGAGCTCCTACGAGCAGTACTTC,CSARDEGTSGVVSSSYEQYF
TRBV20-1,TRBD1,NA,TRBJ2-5,TGCAGTGCTAGAGCTGAGGGACAGGGAGAGACCCAGTACTTC,CSARAEGQGETQYF
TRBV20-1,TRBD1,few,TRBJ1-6,TGCAGTGCGAACCGGGACAGCAATTCACCCCTCCACTTT,CSANRDSNSPLHF
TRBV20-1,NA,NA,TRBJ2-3,TGCAGTCTCCTTTGGGATACGCAGTATTTT,CSLLWDTQYF
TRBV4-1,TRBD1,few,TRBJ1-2,TGCGCCAGCATCCTGTCTCCGGGACAGCGATATGGCTACACCTTC,CASILSPGQRYGYTF
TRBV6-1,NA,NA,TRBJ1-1,TGTGCCAGCAGGGCGGTGGTACGGGCTTTCTTT,CASRAVVRAFF
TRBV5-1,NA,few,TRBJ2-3,TGCGCCAGCAGCGTAAGCAGGGGGGCTCAATTAGATACGCAGTATTTT,CASSVSRGAQLDTQYF
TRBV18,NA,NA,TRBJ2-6,TGTGCCAGCTCACCACTTCCGCCTGGAGTCTCTGGGGCCAACGTCCTGACTTTC,CASSPLPPGVSGANVLTF
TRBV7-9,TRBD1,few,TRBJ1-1,TGTGCCAGCAGCTTCTCGACAGGGATGAACACTGAAGCTTTCTTT,CASSFSTGMNTEAFF
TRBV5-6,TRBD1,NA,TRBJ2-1,TGTGCCAGCAGCTTGGGGGACAGGGAGGGTGAGCAGTTCTTC,CASSLGDREGEQFF
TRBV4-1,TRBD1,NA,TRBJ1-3,TGCGCCAGCACTTACCGGACAGGGTTTGGAAACACCATATATTTT,CASTYRTGFGNTIYF
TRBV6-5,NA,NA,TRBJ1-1,TGTGCCAGCAGTTACTCGTCAGGGGAGAACACTGAAGCTTTCTTT,CASSYSSGENTEAFF
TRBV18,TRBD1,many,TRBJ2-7,TGTGCCAGCTCGGACCGGGACAGGGTCTCCTACGAGCAGTACTTC,CASSDRDRVSYEQYF
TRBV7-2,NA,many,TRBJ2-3,TGTGCCATCGGCGATACGCAGTATTTT,CAIGDTQYF
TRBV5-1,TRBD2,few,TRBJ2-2,TGCGCCAGCAGCTCGGGACTAGCGGGGGGCTCAGGGACCGGGGAGCTGTTTTTT,CASSSGLAGGSGTGELFF
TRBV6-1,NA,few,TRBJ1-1,TGTGCCAGCAGTACTATCAGGGAGAGCGGCACTGAAGCTTTCTTT,CASSTIRESGTEAFF
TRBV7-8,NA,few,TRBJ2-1,TGTGCCAGCAGCTTAGTTGGGGAAGAGCAGTTCTTC,CASSLVGEEQFF
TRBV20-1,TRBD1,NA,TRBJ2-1,TGCAGTGCCAAAATCCTCCGGGACAGGAGATACAATGAGCAGTTCTTC,CSAKILRDRRYNEQFF
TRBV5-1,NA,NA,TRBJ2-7,TGCGCCAGCAGCTTGGGTGGGAGCGACACTCACTACGAGCAGTACTTC,CASSLGGSDTHYEQYF
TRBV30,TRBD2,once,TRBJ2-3,TGTGCCTGGAGTGCTCCCGCGGGAGGGACAGATACGCAGTATTTT,CAWSAPAGGTDTQYF
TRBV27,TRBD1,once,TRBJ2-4,TGTGCCAGCAGCCCGTCGGGACAGGGTAGCTCGCTGACCAAAAACATTCAGTACTTC,CASSPSGQGSSLTKNIQYF
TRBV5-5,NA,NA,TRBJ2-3,TGTGCCAGCAGCCTAGGCCTTGGGCCAGGGGATACGCAGTATTTT,CASSLGLGPGDTQYF
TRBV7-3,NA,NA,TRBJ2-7,TGTGCCAGCAGCCCCCATGAGCGGGCAAACGAGCAGTACTTC,CASSPHERANEQYF
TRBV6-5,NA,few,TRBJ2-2,TGTGCCAGCAGTTACGAGGGGGGAGTAACCGGGGAGCTGTTTTTT,CASSYEGGVTGELFF
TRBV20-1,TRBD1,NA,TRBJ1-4,TGCAGTGCTCCCGACAGGGCAACTAATGAAAAACTGTTTTTT,CSAPDRATNEKLFF
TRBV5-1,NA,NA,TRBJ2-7,TGCGCCAGCAGCTTGGACGGGAACCTCCCCTACGAGCAGTACTTC,CASSLDGNLPYEQYF
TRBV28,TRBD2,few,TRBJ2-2,TGTGCCAGCAGTTTATACCTAGCGGGAGGCAACACCGGGGAGCTGTTTTTT,CASSLYLAGGNTGELFF
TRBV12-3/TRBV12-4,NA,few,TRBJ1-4,TGTGCCAGCAGTCCCTCCGTATATAATGAAAAACTGTTTTTT,CASSPSVYNEKLFF
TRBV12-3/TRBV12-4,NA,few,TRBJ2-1,TGTGCCAGCATCCTGGGGGGGGGGGCCTGGAATGAGCAGTTCTTC,CASILGGGAWNEQFF
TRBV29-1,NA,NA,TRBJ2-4,TGCAGCGTTGAAGAGGTGGGGCAGGGGGCCAAAAACATTCAGTACTTC,CSVEEVGQGAKNIQYF
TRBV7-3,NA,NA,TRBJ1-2,TGTGCCAGCAGCTTAACCAGGCGGGGGCTCGGCGATGGCTACACCTTC,CASSLTRRGLGDGYTF
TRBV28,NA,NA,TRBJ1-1,TGTGCCAGCAGTCCGACGGCCAGGGATGCTTTCTTT,CASSPTARDAFF
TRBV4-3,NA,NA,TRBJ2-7,TGCGCCAGCAGCCAAGATTCCAGGGGGGGGTACGAGCAGTACTTC,CASSQDSRGGYEQYF
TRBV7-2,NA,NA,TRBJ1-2,TGTGCCAGCAGCCCGCGAGAGGAGGGGGGCTACACCTTC,CASSPREEGGYTF
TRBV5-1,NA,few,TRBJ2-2,TGCGCCAGCCATAGGACAGCCTCGAACACCGGGGAGCTGTTTTTT,CASHRTASNTGELFF
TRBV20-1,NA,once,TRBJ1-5,TGCAGTGCTAGAAGCAGGGCAGCAAATCAGCCCCAGCATTTT,CSARSRAANQPQHF